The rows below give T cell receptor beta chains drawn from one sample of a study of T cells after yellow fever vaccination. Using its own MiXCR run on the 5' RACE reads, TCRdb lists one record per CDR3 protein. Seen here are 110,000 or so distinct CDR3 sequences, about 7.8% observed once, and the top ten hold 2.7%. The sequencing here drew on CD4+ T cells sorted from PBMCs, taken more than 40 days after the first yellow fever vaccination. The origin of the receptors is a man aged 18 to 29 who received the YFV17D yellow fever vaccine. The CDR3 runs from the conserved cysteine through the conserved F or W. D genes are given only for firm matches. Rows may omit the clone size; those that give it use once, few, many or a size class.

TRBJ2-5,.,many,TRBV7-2,TGTGCCAGCAGCTTAACTAGCACCCAAGAGACCCAGTACTTC,CASSLTSTQETQYF
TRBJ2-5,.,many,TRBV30,TGTGCCTGGAGTGTAAACTTAGGGACGACCCAGTACTTC,CAWSVNLGTTQYF
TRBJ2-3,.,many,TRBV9,TGTGCCAGCAGCCCCCGGATGGTAGGGGGCACAGATACGCAGTATTTT,CASSPRMVGGTDTQYF
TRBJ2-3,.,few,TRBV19,TGTGCCAGTAGTATAGGTGTCGCGCAGTATTTT,CASSIGVAQYF
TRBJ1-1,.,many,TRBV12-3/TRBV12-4,TGTGCCTCTCAGGTCCAGGGCGGGGACACTGAAGCTTTCTTT,CASQVQGGDTEAFF
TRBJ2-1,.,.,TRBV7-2,TGTGCCAGCAGCTTAGTCCCGGGGGTTGAGCAGTTCTTC,CASSLVPGVEQFF
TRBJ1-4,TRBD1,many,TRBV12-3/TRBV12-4,TGTGCCAGCAGAAGGGGGACAGTTAATGAAAAACTGTTTTTT,CASRRGTVNEKLFF
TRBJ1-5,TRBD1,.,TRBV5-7,TGTGCCAGCAGCTTGTATGTAGGCAGGGGGGAACGGCCCCAGCATTTT,CASSLYVGRGERPQHF
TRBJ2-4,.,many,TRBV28,TGTGCCAGCATGAGAGGGCAGGGCATTCAGTACTTC,CASMRGQGIQYF
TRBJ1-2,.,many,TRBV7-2,TGTGCCAGCAACTTAAGTGGGACCAACTATGGCTACACCTTC,CASNLSGTNYGYTF
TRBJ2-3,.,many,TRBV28,TGTGCCAGCACCTATGGGGCCTCTACGCAGTATTTT,CASTYGASTQYF
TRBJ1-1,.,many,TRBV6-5,TGTGCCAGCAGTTTCGCGGGAAGTGGGAACACTGAAGCTTTCTTT,CASSFAGSGNTEAFF
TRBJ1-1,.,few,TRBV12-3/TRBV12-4,TGTGCCAGCAGTTTAGCAGGGGGAGGTATAGCTTTCTTT,CASSLAGGGIAFF
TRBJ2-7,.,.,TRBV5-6,TGTGCCAGGAGCCTCCGGCACATCTACGAGCAGTACTTC,CARSLRHIYEQYF
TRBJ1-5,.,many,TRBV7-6,TGTGCCAGCAGCTTACAGGGGCAAGGTCAGCCCCAGCATTTT,CASSLQGQGQPQHF
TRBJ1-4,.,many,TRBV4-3,TGCGCCAGCAGCCAAGAGGTGACGGGGTTCTATGAAAAACTGTTTTTT,CASSQEVTGFYEKLFF
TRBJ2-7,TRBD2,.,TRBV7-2,TGTGCCAGCAGCGGAGCCCTAGCGGGGCCTAAGCAGTACTTC,CASSGALAGPKQYF
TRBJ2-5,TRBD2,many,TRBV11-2,TGTGCCAGCAGCTCGGTTTACGGGACTAGTGTGGAGACCCAGTACTTC,CASSSVYGTSVETQYF
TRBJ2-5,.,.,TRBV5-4,TGTGCCAGCAGCTTTTTGCGCCTTGGAACCCAGTACTTC,CASSFLRLGTQYF
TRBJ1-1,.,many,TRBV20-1,TGCAGTGCTAGAGAAACAGGTACTACCACTGAAGCTTTCTTT,CSARETGTTTEAFF